This T cell receptor (beta chain) was obtained from a study of T cells in localized non-small cell lung cancer. Using immunoSEQ multiplex PCR, the repertoire was profiled, and TCRdb retains in-frame clones only, with some absent. The repertoire consists of over 55,000 clones, with around 90% occurring once and the leading ten covering approximately 2%. CDR3 length equals 14 residues. V gave up 5 bases and J gave up 3 bases, with 11 bases separating them. Germline lookup yields CDR1 LNHDA and CDR2 SQIVND (reference sequence). As to this clone: As yet, its antigen is unknown.

Study outcomes and limitations: There were a median 57 of the top 100 tumor clones appearing in adjacent lung. Without multi-region sequencing, intratumor heterogeneity could not be excluded. Adjacent uninvolved lung had the highest clonality, suggesting focused antigen responses. Prolonged overall survival went with higher T cell density in the blood.

The sequence was obtained from a woman aged 35-75 years with stage I lung adenocarcinoma. This chain links TRBV19 with TRBJ1-5; D may be TRBD1 (6 bases). The input for sequencing was peripheral blood, taken before any cancer treatment. CDR3 region: CASSERQANQPQHF. CDR3 nucleotides: TGTGCCAGTAGTGAACGACAGGCCAATCAGCCCCAGCATTTT.